The 30 T cell receptor beta chains given below trace back to one sample, sequenced in a study of T cells after yellow fever vaccination. TCRdb re-called the 5' RACE reads with MiXCR, one entry per CDR3 protein. The sample records approximately 300,000 distinct CDR3 sequences, 10% to 15% being singletons. The starting material was CD4+ T cells sorted from PBMCs, obtained 45 days after the yellow fever booster vaccination. All receptors come from a man aged 25-45 years who received the YFV17D yellow fever vaccine.

The chain employs TRBV6-6 and TRBJ2-5, with D perhaps TRBD2 (6 bases). CDR1 and CDR2 (germline): MNHNY, SVGAGI (reference sequence). The V and J ends lost 2 bases and 5 bases respectively, with 9 bases between them. The CDR3 has 13 amino acids. The CDR3 sequence is CASSYTSLETQYF. The CDR3 DNA follows: TGTGCCAGCAGTTACACTAGCTTGGAGACCCAGTACTTC.

This clonotype was recorded many times. CDR3 in DNA: TGTGCCAGCAGCTTATTGCCAAGCGGAGCCTACGAGCAGTACTTC. It yields the protein CASSLLPSGAYEQYF. The chain links TRBV7-2 to TRBJ2-7; a possible D gene is TRBD2 (5 bases). This CDR3 is 15 amino acids long. Trimming shortened V by 2 bases and J by 2 bases, and 13 bases separated the two germline ends. Germline V gene data show CDR1 as SGHTA and CDR2 as FQGNSA.

The V call is TRBV12-3 or TRBV12-4, the J call TRBJ1-2; the D gene is possibly TRBD1 (5 bases). The V and J ends lost 3 bases and 0 bases respectively, with 11 bases between them. The CDR3 is 15 residues long. In DNA form, the CDR3 reads TGTGCCAGCAGTTTTACTGGGGGAGCTAACTATGGCTACACCTTC. This codes for CASSFTGGANYGYTF.

This clonotype was seen a handful of times. The chain is built from TRBV20-1 and TRBJ1-4, with a possible D match to TRBD1 (6 bases). This CDR3 has 14 residues. Germline CDR1 and CDR2: DFQATT and SNEGSKA (reference sequence). Trimming removed 8 bases at V and 7 bases at J, with 20 bases between. The CDR3 DNA reads as TGCAGTTCGCCTGGGGGGGCTGCTGGTGAAAAACTGTTTTTT. This codes for CSSPGGAAGEKLFF.

The V gene is TRBV15, the J gene TRBJ2-3; 8 nucleotides align to TRBD2. The CDR3 spans 14 residues. The V gene end was trimmed by 4 bases and the J gene end by 3 bases; junction bases not matched to a gene: 3. The germline CDR1 and CDR2 sequences are LNHNV and YYDKDF (reference sequence). In nucleotides, the CDR3 is TGTGCCACCAGCAAGCGGGGGCAGACAGATACGCAGTATTTT. Its protein product is CATSKRGQTDTQYF.

This clonotype was counted at least ten times. This sequence joins TRBV11-2 and TRBJ2-1; tentative D call: TRBD2 (5 bases). This CDR3 has 15 amino acids. CDR1 SGHAT and CDR2 FQNNGV come from the germline V gene. Trimming took 5 bases from V and 1 from J, leaving 12 bases between them. The CDR3 DNA is TGTGCCAGCAGCGCCAGTCTAGCTTCCTACAATGAGCAGTTCTTC. Amino acids: CASSASLASYNEQFF.

This chain joins TRBV6-2 or TRBV6-3 and TRBJ2-5, with unresolved D. Deletions cut 6 bases from V and 3 bases from J, with 14 bases between. Germline assignment: CDR1 MNHEY and CDR2 SVGEGT. This CDR3 has 14 residues. The CDR3 spells CASSSETGEETQYF. As DNA, the CDR3 is TGTGCCAGCAGCTCGGAAACTGGAGAAGAGACCCAGTACTTC.

The rearrangement links TRBV20-1 to TRBJ2-3; the D is unclear. The CDR3 loop spans 10 amino acids. The V gene's germline CDR1 is DFQATT and CDR2 SNEGSKA (reference sequence). V shed 3 bases and J shed 5 bases, with 3 bases lying between them. The CDR3 DNA follows: TGCAGTGCTAGCCTAGATACGCAGTATTTT. Protein sequence: CSASLDTQYF.

V is TRBV5-1 and J is TRBJ2-7, with D perhaps matching TRBD2 (6 bases). CDR3 length equals 16 residues. CDR1 SGHRS and CDR2 YFSETQ come from the germline V gene. V lost 4 bases and J 6 bases, leaving 23 bases between the germline ends. CDR3 amino acids: CASSPGTSWSRGEQYF. CDR3 in DNA: TGCGCCAGCAGCCCGGGAACTAGCTGGAGTCGGGGCGAGCAGTACTTC.

This clonotype has just a few counts. The V gene is TRBV6-5, the J gene TRBJ2-7; unclear D gene. Deletions cut 3 bases from V and 0 bases from J, with 12 bases between. This CDR3 is built from 15 residues. Germline values: CDR1 MNHEY, CDR2 SVGAGI. CDR3 DNA sequence: TGTGCCAGCAGTTATCCAGGCGCTAGCTCCTACGAGCAGTACTTC. This gives the protein CASSYPGASSYEQYF.

The rearrangement links TRBV9 to TRBJ2-1, with 14 positions matching TRBD2. From germline, CDR1 is SGDLS and CDR2 YYNGEE. The CDR3 covers 15 residues. Trimming at V came to 3 bases and at J to 7 bases, leaving 3 bases not matched to a gene. The CDR3 nucleotides read TGTGCCAGCAGCGGGGGGACTAGCGGGAGTAATGAGCAGTTCTTC. Translated, it gives CASSGGTSGSNEQFF.

This clonotype appeared a few times. The genes are TRBV18 and TRBJ2-7; TRBD2 matches 8 bases. Trimming at V came to 1 base and at J to 0 bases, leaving 5 bases not matched to a gene. The CDR3 runs 16 residues. Germline lookup yields CDR1 KGHSH and CDR2 LQKENI. The CDR3 here is CASSPQKRESSYEQYF. The CDR3 DNA reads as TGTGCCAGCTCACCACAGAAGCGGGAGTCCTCCTACGAGCAGTACTTC.

The table lists this clonotype with a few counts. The chain joins TRBV20-1 to TRBJ1-2; D possibly corresponds to TRBD1 (6 bases). CDR3 size: 15 residues. Germline assignment: CDR1 DFQATT and CDR2 SNEGSKA (reference sequence). The V end was cut by 3 bases, the J end by 4 bases, with 18 bases between. CDR3 region: CSASPSDSPRYGYTF. The CDR3 DNA reads as TGCAGTGCTAGCCCCTCGGACAGCCCCCGCTATGGCTACACCTTC.

This clonotype has ten or more counts. This chain joins TRBV5-1 and TRBJ2-2; TRBD1 agrees at 8 bases. The germline V gene has CDR1 SGHRS and CDR2 YFSETQ. The ends lost 2 bases at V and 0 bases at J; junction bases unmatched: 3. The CDR3 is 16 amino acids. CDR3 residues: CASSFGQGANTGELFF. DNA for the CDR3: TGCGCCAGCAGCTTCGGACAGGGAGCGAACACCGGGGAGCTGTTTTTT.

This clonotype was found a few times. The chain combines TRBV5-1 with TRBJ2-3; D unclear. V shed 4 bases and J shed 1 base, with 10 bases lying between them. The germline gives CDR1 SGHRS, CDR2 YFSETQ. The CDR3 totals 14 residues. CDR3 nucleotide sequence: TGCGCCAGCAGCCTCCCTGGGGGCACAGATACGCAGTATTTT. Its translation is CASSLPGGTDTQYF.

This clonotype was counted a few times. J is TRBJ2-7 and V is TRBV28, with D possibly matching TRBD1 (6 bases). This CDR3 spans 15 amino acids. From germline, CDR1 is MDHEN and CDR2 SYDVKM. The V end was cut by 4 bases, the J end by 7 bases, with 20 bases between. The CDR3 DNA is TGTGCCAGCAGTTCCCAACACCCCAGGGGCTTGGAGCAGTACTTC. Its translation is CASSSQHPRGLEQYF.

This rearrangement joins TRBV6-2 or TRBV6-3 to TRBJ1-2; no definite D call. Germline V CDR1 and CDR2: MNHEY, SVGEGT. The CDR3 is 11 amino acids. Trimming took off 2 bases at V and 5 bases at J, with 3 bases between the two ends. CDR3 nucleotides: TGTGCCAGCAGTTACAGATATGGCTACACCTTC. Amino acid sequence: CASSYRYGYTF.

In this sample, this clonotype turned up a few times. The V and J genes are TRBV20-1 and TRBJ1-5; D is ambiguous. V was trimmed by 0 bases and J by 2 bases, leaving 14 bases between them. The CDR3 has 16 residues. Germline assignment: CDR1 DFQATT and CDR2 SNEGSKA (reference sequence). The CDR3 loop is CSARDGEGIGNQPQHF. CDR3 bases: TGCAGTGCTAGAGATGGGGAGGGTATCGGCAATCAGCCCCAGCATTTT.

This clonotype was picked up many times. This chain uses TRBV5-1 with TRBJ2-7; D possibly corresponds to TRBD1 (5 bases). Trimming cost V 0 bases and J 7 bases, with 14 bases left between them. This CDR3 comprises 14 residues. Germline lookup yields CDR1 SGHRS and CDR2 YFSETQ. CDR3 DNA: TGCGCCAGCAGCTTGGGACAGATGGCTGGGGAGCAGTACTTC. It specifies CASSLGQMAGEQYF.

This clonotype was seen only a few times. This chain links TRBV5-1 with TRBJ2-2; 8 bases fit TRBD1. The germline gives CDR1 SGHRS, CDR2 YFSETQ. The CDR3 length is 16 residues. Trimming at V came to 0 bases and at J to 0 bases, leaving 1 base not matched to a gene. The CDR3 region has the DNA TGCGCCAGCAGCTTGGGGACAGGGCCGAACACCGGGGAGCTGTTTTTT. Residues: CASSLGTGPNTGELFF.

The chain joins TRBV20-1 to TRBJ1-1; D unresolved. The CDR3 contains 15 residues. Per germline, CDR1 DFQATT and CDR2 SNEGSKA (reference sequence). Trimming left V 6 bases short and J 5 bases short, with 22 bases between. The CDR3 coding sequence is TGCAGTGCCACCCTCCCCGGGTCTAGGGCGACTGAAGCTTTCTTT. Protein: CSATLPGSRATEAFF.

This clonotype was observed a handful of times. The chain employs TRBV12-3 or TRBV12-4 and TRBJ2-1; tentatively, D is TRBD1 or TRBD2 (5 bases each). This CDR3 has 13 amino acids. V lost 6 bases, J lost 8 bases, and 14 bases lay in between. As DNA, the CDR3 is TGTGCCAGCAGCTCTCTTTGGGGGTATGAGCAGTTCTTC. Protein sequence: CASSSLWGYEQFF.

The gene calls are TRBV4-3 and TRBJ2-2; 12 positions agree with TRBD2. CDR1 is LGHNA and CDR2 is YSLEER in the germline V gene. The junction had 7 bases not matched to a gene; V was cut back by 7 bases and J by 4 bases. CDR3 size: 16 residues. The CDR3 nucleotides are TGCGCCAGCACCCCGGGACTAGCGGGCCCCACCGGGGAGCTGTTTTTT. It yields the protein CASTPGLAGPTGELFF.

The chain is built from TRBV7-9 and TRBJ2-1, with 11 positions matching TRBD2. V lost 3 bases and J lost 9; bases outside the gene matches: 1. This CDR3 region has 13 residues. Germline assignment: CDR1 SEHNR and CDR2 FQNEAQ (reference sequence). The CDR3 loop reads CASSFSGRAEQFF. CDR3 in DNA: TGTGCCAGCAGCTTTAGCGGGAGGGCTGAGCAGTTCTTC.

The V and J genes are TRBV5-1 and TRBJ2-2; D is uncertain. Deletions cut 0 bases from V and 6 bases from J, with 6 bases between. Germline lookup yields CDR1 SGHRS and CDR2 YFSETQ. The length of the CDR3 is 13 residues. The CDR3 DNA reads TGCGCCAGCAGCTTGGATGTGCCCGGGGAGCTGTTTTTT. This encodes CASSLDVPGELFF.

This chain uses TRBV20-1 with TRBJ2-3; 11 bases line up with TRBD2. This CDR3 is 17 amino acids long. V gave up 6 bases and J gave up 2 bases; unmatched junction bases: 13. Germline V lookup: CDR1 DFQATT, CDR2 SNEGSKA (reference sequence). CDR3 protein: CSAIGPGTSGYTDTQYF. CDR3 nucleotides: TGCAGTGCAATCGGCCCCGGGACTAGCGGCTACACAGATACGCAGTATTTT.

The chain couples TRBV28 to TRBJ1-2; no firm D call. This CDR3 is built from 12 residues. Looked up from germline, CDR1 is MDHEN and CDR2 is SYDVKM. With 1 base removed from V and 13 bases from J, the gap between germline ends came to 13 bases. The CDR3 nucleotides are TGTGCCAGCAGTTTATCTGAGGGTCTCGGCACCTTC. It translates to CASSLSEGLGTF.

This clonotype has more than one count but fewer than ten. V and J are TRBV7-3 and TRBJ2-1; TRBD2 agrees at 8 bases. Germline V lookup: CDR1 SGHTA, CDR2 FQGTGA. The CDR3 covers 14 residues. The V gene end was trimmed by 5 bases and the J gene end by 7 bases; junction bases not matched to a gene: 7. CDR3 DNA: TGTGCCAGCAGCATGCGTCTAGCGGGTAATGAGCAGTTCTTC. It translates to CASSMRLAGNEQFF.

The CDR3 nucleotides read TGCGCCAGCAGCCATTCTTTAGCAGATCGGTGGGAAGAGACCCAGTACTTC. Its protein product is CASSHSLADRWEETQYF. The chain carries TRBV4-3 and TRBJ2-5; D is unclear. CDR3 length equals 17 residues. Trimming removed 3 bases from V and 3 bases from J, with 20 bases in between. From germline, CDR1 is LGHNA and CDR2 YSLEER.

The rearrangement uses TRBV6-1 and TRBJ2-2; D not resolved. Germline values: CDR1 MNHNS, CDR2 SASEGT. CDR3 length: 14 amino acids. V lost 3 bases to trimming and J lost 1 base, with 6 bases between them. The CDR3 DNA sequence: TGTGCCAGCAGTGATTTAGAGAACACCGGGGAGCTGTTTTTT. As protein: CASSDLENTGELFF.